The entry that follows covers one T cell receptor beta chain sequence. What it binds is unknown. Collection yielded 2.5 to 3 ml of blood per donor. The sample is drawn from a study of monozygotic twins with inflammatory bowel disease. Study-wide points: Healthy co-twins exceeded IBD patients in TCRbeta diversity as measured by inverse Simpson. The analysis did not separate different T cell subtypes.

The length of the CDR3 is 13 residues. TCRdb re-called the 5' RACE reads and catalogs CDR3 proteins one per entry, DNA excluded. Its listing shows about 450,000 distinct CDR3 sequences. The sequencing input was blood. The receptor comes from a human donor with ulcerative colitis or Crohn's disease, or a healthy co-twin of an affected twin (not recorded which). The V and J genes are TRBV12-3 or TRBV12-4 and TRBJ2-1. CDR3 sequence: CASSLGLRDEQFF.